The clone carrying this T cell receptor (beta chain) showed up many times. The entry originates in a study of T cells in Graves' hyperthyroidism and ophthalmopathy. An absence of ophthalmopathy progression within 18 months meant stable Graves' hyperthyroidism. Diagnosis relied on clinical symptoms, serum thyroxine and TRAb, thyroid ultrasound and orbital computed tomography. TCR beta CDR3 regions were amplified from RNA transcripts. HTBI primers were employed in a first-round RT-PCR of the TCR CDR3. TCRdb itself ran the multiplex PCR reads through MiXCR, one entry per CDR3 protein. The profile shows roughly 700,000 distinct CDR3 sequences, approximately 15% of them singletons. The specimen was blood. This TCR came from a middle-aged man with Graves' hyperthyroidism.

In DNA form, the CDR3 reads TGTGCCAGCAGTGCCGGGATCCCTAGCAATCAGCCCCAGCATTTT. This codes for CASSAGIPSNQPQHF. The V and J genes are TRBV28 and TRBJ1-5; no clear D. There are 15 residues in the CDR3. V gave up 5 bases and J gave up 0 bases, with 11 bases separating them. Germline V gene lookup returns CDR1 MDHEN and CDR2 SYDVKM.